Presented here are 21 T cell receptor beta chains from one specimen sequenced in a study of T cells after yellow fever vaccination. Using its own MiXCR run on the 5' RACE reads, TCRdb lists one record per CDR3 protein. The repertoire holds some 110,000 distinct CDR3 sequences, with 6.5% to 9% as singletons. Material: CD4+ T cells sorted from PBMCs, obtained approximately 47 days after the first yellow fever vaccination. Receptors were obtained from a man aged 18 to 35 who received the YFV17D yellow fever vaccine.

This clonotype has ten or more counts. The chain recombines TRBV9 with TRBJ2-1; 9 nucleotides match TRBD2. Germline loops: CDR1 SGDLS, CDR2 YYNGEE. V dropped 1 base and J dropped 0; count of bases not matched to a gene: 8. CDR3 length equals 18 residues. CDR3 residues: CASSVLSGGPNSYNEQFF. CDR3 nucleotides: TGTGCCAGCAGCGTATTGAGCGGGGGGCCCAACTCCTACAATGAGCAGTTCTTC.

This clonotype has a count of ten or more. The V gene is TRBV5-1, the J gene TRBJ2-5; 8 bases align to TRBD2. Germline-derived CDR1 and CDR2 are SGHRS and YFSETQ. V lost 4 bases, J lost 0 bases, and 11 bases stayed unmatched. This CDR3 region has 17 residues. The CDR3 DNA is TGCGCCAGCAGCAAGGAAGGGATAGCGGGATACCAAGAGACCCAGTACTTC. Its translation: CASSKEGIAGYQETQYF.

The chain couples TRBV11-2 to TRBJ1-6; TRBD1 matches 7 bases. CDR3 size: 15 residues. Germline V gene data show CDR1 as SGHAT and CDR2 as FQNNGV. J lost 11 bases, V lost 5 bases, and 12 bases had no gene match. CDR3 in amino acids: CASSPLTGIYPPLHF. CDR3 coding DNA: TGTGCCAGCAGCCCGTTGACAGGGATCTACCCACCCCTCCACTTT.

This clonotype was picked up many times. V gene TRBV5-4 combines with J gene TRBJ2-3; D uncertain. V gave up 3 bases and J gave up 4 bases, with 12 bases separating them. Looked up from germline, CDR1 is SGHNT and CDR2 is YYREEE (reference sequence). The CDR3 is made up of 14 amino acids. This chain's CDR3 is CASSSSWAADTQYF. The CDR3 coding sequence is TGTGCCAGCAGCTCAAGCTGGGCGGCAGATACGCAGTATTTT.

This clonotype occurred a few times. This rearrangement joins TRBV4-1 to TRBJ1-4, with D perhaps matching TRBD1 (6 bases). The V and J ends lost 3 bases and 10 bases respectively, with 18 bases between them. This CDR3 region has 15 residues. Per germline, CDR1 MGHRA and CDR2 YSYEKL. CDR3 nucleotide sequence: TGCGCCAGCAGCCAGCCGACAGGAATCGCTCGAAAACTGTTTTTT. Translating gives CASSQPTGIARKLFF.

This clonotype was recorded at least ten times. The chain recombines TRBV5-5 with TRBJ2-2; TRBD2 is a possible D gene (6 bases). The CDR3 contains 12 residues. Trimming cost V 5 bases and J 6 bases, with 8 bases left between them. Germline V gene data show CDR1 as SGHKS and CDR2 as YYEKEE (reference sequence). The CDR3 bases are TGTGCCAGCAGGCGGGGAGCCGGGGAGCTGTTTTTT. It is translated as CASRRGAGELFF. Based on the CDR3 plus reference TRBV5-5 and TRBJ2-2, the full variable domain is DAGVTQSPTHLIKTRGQQVTLRCSPISGHKSVSWYQQVLGQGPQFIFQYYEKEERGRGNFPDRFSARQFPNYSSELNVNALLLGDSALYLCASRRGAGELFFGEGSRLTVL.

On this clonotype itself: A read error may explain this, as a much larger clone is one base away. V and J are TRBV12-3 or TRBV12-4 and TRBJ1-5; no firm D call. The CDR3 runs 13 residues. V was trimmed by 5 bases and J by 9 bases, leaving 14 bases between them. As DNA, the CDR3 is TGTGCCAGCAGTCGTACCGATAGACGGCCCCAGCATTTT. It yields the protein CASSRTDRRPQHF.

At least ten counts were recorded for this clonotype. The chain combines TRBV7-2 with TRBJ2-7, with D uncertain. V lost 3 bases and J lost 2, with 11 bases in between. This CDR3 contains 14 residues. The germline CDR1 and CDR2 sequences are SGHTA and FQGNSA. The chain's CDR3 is CASSLIGSPYEQYF. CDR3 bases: TGTGCCAGCAGCTTGATAGGGTCCCCCTACGAGCAGTACTTC.

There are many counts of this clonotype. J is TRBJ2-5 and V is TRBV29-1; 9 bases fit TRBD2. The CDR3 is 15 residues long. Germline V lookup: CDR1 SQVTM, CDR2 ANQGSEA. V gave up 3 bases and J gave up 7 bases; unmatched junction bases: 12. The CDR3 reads CSVDPRYRGGGTQYF. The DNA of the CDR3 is TGCAGCGTTGACCCTCGCTACCGCGGGGGGGGGACCCAGTACTTC.

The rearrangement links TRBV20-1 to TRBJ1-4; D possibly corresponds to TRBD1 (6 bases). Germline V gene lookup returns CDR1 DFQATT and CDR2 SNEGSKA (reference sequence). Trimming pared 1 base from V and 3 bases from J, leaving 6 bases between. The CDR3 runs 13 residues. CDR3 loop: CSARGGPNEKLFF. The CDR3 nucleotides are TGCAGTGCTAGAGGGGGGCCTAATGAAAAACTGTTTTTT.

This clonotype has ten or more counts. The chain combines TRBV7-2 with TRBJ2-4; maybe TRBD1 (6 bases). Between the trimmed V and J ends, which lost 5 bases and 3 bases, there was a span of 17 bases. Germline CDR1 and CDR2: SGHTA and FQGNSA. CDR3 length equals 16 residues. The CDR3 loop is CASSGLHRDYKNIQYF. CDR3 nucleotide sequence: TGTGCCAGCAGCGGCTTACACAGGGATTACAAAAACATTCAGTACTTC.

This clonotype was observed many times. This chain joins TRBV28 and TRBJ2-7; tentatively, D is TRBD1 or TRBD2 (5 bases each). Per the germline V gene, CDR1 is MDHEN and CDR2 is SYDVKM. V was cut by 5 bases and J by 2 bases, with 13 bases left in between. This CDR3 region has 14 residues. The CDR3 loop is CASSTPGTPYEQYV. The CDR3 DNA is TGTGCCAGCAGTACCCCCGGGACCCCCTACGAGCAGTACGTC.

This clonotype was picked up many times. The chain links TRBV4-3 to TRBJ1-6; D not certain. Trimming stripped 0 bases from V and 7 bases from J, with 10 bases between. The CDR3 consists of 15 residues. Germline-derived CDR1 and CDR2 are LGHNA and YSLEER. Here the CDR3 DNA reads TGCGCCAGCAGCCAAGAGACCGCCGGAAATTCACCCCTCCACTTT. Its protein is CASSQETAGNSPLHF.

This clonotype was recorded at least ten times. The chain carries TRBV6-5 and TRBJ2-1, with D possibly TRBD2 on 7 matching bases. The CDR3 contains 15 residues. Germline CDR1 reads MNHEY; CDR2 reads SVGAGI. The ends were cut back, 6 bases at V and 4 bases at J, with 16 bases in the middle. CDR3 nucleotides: TGTGCCAGCAGATATGGGGGGGGGCTTTACAATGAGCAGTTCTTC. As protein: CASRYGGGLYNEQFF.

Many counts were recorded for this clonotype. CDR3 amino acids: CSASAGTGANVLTF. The DNA of the CDR3 is TGCAGTGCTAGTGCCGGGACCGGGGCCAACGTCCTGACTTTC. V gene TRBV20-1 combines with J gene TRBJ2-6; the D call may be TRBD1 or TRBD2 (5 bases each). Trimming pared 3 bases from V and 4 bases from J, leaving 10 bases between. CDR1 and CDR2 from the germline V gene are DFQATT and SNEGSKA (reference sequence). This CDR3 comprises 14 residues.

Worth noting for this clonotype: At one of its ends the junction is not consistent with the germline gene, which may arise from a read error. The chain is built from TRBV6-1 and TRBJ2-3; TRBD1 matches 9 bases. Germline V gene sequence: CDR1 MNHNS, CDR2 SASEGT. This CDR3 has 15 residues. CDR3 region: CSSCWDRESTDTQYF. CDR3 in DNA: TGTTCCAGCTGCTGGGACAGGGAGTCGACAGATACGCAGTATTTT.

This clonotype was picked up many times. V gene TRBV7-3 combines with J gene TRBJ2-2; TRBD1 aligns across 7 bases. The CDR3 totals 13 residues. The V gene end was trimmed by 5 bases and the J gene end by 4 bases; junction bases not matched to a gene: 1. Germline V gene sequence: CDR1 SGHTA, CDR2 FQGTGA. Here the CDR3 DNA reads TGTGCCAGCAGCAGGGGGCTCACCGGGGAGCTGTTTTTT. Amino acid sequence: CASSRGLTGELFF.

In DNA, the CDR3 is TGTGCCAGCACAGTACAGGGGCGGGCTGGGGCCAACGTCCTGACTTTC. Translation: CASTVQGRAGANVLTF. The gene calls are TRBV12-3 or TRBV12-4 and TRBJ2-6; 7 bases align to TRBD1. V lost 7 bases, J lost 2 bases, and 8 bases stayed unmatched. This CDR3 region has 16 residues.

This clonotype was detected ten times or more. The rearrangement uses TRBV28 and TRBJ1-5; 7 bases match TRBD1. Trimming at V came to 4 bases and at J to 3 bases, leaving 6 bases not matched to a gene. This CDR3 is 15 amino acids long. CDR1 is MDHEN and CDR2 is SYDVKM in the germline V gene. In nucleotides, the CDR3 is TGTGCCAGCAGTTCCATAGACAGGGACAATCAGCCCCAGCATTTT. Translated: CASSSIDRDNQPQHF.

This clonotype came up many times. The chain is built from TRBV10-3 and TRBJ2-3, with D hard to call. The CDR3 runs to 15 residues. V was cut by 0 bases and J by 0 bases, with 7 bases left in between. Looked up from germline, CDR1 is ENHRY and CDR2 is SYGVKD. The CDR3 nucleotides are TGTGCCATCAGTGAGTCAGCAGCTAGCACAGATACGCAGTATTTT. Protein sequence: CAISESAASTDTQYF.

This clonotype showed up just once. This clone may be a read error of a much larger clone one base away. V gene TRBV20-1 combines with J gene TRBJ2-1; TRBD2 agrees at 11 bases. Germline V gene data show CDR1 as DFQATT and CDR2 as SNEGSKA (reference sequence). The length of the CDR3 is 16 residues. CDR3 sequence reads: CCARDRRLAGSDEQFF. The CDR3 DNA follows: TGCTGTGCTAGAGATCGGCGACTAGCGGGATCCGATGAGCAGTTCTTC.